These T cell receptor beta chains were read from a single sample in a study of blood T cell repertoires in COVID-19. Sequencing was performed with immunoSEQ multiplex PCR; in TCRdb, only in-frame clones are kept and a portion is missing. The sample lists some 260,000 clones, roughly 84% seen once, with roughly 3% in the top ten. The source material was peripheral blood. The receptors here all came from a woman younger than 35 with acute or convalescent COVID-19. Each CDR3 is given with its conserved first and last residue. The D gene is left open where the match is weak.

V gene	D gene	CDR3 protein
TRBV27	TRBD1	CASSSTGGEDYGYTF
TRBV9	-	CASSVRMGDTQYF
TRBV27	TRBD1	CASSRGQGNNQPQHF
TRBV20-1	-	CSARLYNEQFF
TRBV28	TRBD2	CASTSLAAVLNANTGELFF
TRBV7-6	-	CASSTTENSPLHF
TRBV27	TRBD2	CASSSGTSGRRDEQFF
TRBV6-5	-	CAIRKTGGYEQYF
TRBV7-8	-	CASRRGGDSYEQYF
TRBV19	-	CASRKTAGNTIYF
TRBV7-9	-	CASSLEVAARDEQFF